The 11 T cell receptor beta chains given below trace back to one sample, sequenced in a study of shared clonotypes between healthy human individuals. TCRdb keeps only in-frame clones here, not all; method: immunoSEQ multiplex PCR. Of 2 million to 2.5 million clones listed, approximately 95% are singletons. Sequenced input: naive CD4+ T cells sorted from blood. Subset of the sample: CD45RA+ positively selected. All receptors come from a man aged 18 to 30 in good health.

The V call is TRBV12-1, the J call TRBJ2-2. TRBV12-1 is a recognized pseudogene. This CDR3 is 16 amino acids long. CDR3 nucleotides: TGTGCCAGCAGCCTTCCGGACGGTCTGAACACCGGGGAGCTGTTTTTT. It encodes CASSLPDGLNTGELFF.

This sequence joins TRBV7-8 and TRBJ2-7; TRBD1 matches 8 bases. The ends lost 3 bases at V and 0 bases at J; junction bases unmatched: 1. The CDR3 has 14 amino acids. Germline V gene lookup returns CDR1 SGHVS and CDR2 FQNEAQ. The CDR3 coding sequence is TGTGCCAGCAGCTTGCAGGGGGCCTCCTACGAGCAGTACTTC. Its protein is CASSLQGASYEQYF.

DNA of the CDR3: TGTGCCAGCAGCCCTTGGACAGGGGGTTTCTCTGGAAACACCATATATTTT. Amino acids: CASSPWTGGFSGNTIYF. V gene TRBV28 combines with J gene TRBJ1-3, with 10 bases that match TRBD1. This CDR3 region has 17 residues. CDR1 MDHEN and CDR2 SYDVKM come from the germline V gene. J gave up 0 bases and V 6 bases, and 8 bases lay outside the gene matches.

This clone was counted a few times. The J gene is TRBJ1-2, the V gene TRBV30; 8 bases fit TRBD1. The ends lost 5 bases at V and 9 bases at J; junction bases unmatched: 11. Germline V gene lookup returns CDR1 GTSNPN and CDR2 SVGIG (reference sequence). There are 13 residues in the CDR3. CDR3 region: CAWLSGTGKSYTF. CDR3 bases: TGTGCCTGGCTATCCGGGACAGGCAAGAGCTACACCTTC. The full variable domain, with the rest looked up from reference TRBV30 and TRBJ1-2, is SQTIHQWPATLVQPVGSPLSLECTVEGTSNPNLYWYRQAAGRGLQLLFYSVGIGQISSEVPQNLSASRPQDRQFILSSKKLLLSDSGFYLCAWLSGTGKSYTFGSGTRLTVV.

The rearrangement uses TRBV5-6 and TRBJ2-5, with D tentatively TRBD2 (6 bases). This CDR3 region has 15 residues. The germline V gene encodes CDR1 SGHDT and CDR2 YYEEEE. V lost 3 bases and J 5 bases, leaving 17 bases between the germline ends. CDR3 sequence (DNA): TGTGCCAGCAGCTGGGACTGGGGCAGAGGGGAGACCCAGTACTTC. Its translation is CASSWDWGRGETQYF. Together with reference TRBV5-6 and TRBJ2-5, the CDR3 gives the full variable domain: DAGVTQSPTHLIKTRGQQVTLRCSPKSGHDTVSWYQQALGQGPQFIFQYYEEEERQRGNFPDRFSGHQFPNYSSELNVNALLLGDSALYLCASSWDWGRGETQYFGPGTRLLVL.

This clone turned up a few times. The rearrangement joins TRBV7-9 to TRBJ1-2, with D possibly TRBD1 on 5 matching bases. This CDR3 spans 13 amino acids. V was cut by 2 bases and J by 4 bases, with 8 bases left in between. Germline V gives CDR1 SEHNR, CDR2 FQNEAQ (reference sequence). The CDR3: CASSLNRIYGYTF. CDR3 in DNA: TGTGCCAGCAGCTTAAACAGGATCTATGGCTACACCTTC.

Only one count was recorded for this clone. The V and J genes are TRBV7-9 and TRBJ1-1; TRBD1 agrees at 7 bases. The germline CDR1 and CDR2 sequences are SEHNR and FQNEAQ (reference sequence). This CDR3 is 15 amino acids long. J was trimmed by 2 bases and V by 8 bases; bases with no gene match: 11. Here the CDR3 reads CASARGGKGNTEAFF. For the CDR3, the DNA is TGTGCCAGCGCCCGAGGGGGCAAGGGTAACACTGAAGCTTTCTTT.

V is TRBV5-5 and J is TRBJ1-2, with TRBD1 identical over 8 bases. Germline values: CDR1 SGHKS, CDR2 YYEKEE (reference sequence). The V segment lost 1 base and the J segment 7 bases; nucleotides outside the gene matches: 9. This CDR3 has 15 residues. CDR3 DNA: TGTGCCAGCAGCTTGTCCGGACAGGGATTAAGTGGCTACACCTTC. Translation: CASSLSGQGLSGYTF.

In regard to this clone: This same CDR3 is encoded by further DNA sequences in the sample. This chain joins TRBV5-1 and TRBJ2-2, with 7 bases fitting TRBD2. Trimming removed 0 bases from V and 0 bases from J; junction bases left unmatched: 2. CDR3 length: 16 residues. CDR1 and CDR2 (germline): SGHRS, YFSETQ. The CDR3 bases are TGCGCCAGCAGCTTGGCAGGACTAGCGAACACCGGGGAGCTGTTTTTT. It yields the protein CASSLAGLANTGELFF.

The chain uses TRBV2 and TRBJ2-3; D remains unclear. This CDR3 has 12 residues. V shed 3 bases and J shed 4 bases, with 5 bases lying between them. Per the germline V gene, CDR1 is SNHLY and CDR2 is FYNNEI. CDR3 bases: TGTGCCAGCAGTGATGGCGCAGATACGCAGTATTTT. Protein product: CASSDGADTQYF.

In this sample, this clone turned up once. CDR3 sequence (DNA): TGTGCCAGCAGTTTATCCAGCCTCCATGAGCAGTTCTTC. It specifies CASSLSSLHEQFF. The chain employs TRBV6-5 and TRBJ2-1, with D hard to call. In germline, CDR1 is MNHEY, CDR2 SVGAGI. Trimming left V 4 bases short and J 8 bases short, with 12 bases between. This CDR3 is built from 13 residues.